The 2 T cell receptor beta chains below were found in one sample sequenced in a study of spatial heterogeneity in lung cancer. One entry per CDR3 protein results from TCRdb running MiXCR on the 5' RACE reads. The data show roughly 16,000 distinct CDR3 sequences, with roughly 23% seen just once and around 19% held by the top ten. As to time point: sample taken at primary tumor resection. Frozen PBMC, nontumor lung or tumor provided whole RNA, which was sequenced unsorted. Source: PBMCs, taken at surgery. The receptors here all came from a female donor with early-stage non-small cell lung cancer.

This chain connects TRBV27 to TRBJ1-5, with D hard to call. Trimming took 6 bases from V and 1 from J, leaving 13 bases between them. Germline lookup yields CDR1 MNHEY and CDR2 SMNVEV (reference sequence). The length of the CDR3 is 15 residues. CDR3 DNA sequence: TGTGCCAGCAGGATCAACCGGGCGAGCAATCAGCCCCAGCATTTT. It is translated as CASRINRASNQPQHF.

By frequency in the sample, this clonotype is medium-sized (0.01 to 0.1%). V is TRBV12-3 or TRBV12-4 and J is TRBJ2-1; TRBD2 matches 7 bases. The CDR3 consists of 14 residues. V trimming: 3 bases; J trimming: 4 bases; junction bases outside the gene matches: 3. The CDR3 sequence is CASSLVAGYNEQFF. CDR3 DNA: TGTGCCAGCAGTTTGGTAGCGGGTTACAATGAGCAGTTCTTC.